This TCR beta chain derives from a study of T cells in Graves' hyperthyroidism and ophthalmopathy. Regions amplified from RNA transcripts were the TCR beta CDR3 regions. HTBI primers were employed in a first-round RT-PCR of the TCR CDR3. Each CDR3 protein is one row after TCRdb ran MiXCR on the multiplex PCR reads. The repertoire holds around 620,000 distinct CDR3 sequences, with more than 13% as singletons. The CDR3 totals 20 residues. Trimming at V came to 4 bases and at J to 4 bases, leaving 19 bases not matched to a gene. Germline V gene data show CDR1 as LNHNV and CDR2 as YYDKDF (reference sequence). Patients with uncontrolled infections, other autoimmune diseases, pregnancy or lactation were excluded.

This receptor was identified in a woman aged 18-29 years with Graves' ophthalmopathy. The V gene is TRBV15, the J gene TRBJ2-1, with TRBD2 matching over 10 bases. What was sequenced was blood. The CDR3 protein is CATSTYWAEEREGSYNEQFF. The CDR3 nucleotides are TGTGCCACCAGCACTTACTGGGCCGAGGAGCGGGAGGGCAGTTACAATGAGCAGTTCTTC. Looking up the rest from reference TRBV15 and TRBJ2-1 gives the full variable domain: DAMVIQNPRYQVTQFGKPVTLSCSQTLNHNVMYWYQQKSSQAPKLLFHYYDKDFNNEADTPDNFQSRRPNTSFCFLDIRSPGLGDTAMYLCATSTYWAEEREGSYNEQFFGPGTRLTVL.